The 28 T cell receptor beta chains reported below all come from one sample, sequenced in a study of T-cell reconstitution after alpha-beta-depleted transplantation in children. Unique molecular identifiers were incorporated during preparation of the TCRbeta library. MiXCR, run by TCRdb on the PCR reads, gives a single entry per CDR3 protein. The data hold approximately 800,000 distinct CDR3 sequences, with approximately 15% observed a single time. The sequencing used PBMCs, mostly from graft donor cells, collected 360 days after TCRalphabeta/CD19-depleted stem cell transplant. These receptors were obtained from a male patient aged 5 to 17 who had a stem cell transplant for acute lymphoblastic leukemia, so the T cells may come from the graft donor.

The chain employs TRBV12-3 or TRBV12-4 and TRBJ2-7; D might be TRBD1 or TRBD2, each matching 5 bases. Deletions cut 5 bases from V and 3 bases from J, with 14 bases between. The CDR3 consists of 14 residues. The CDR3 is CASSASARGYEQYF. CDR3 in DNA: TGTGCCAGCAGTGCGTCAGCGAGGGGCTACGAGCAGTACTTC.

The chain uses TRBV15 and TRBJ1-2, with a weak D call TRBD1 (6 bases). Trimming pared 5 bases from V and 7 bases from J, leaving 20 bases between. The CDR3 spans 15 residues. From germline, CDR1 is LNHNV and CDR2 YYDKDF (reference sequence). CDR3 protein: CATSGRGVRFAGYTF. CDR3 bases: TGTGCCACCAGCGGAAGGGGGGTACGCTTCGCTGGCTACACCTTC.

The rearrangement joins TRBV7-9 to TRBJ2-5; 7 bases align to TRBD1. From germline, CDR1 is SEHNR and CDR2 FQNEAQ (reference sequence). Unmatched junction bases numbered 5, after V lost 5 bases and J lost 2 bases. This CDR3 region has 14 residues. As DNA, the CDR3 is TGTGCCAGCAGCCCATGGGACAGACAAGAGACCCAGTACTTC. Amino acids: CASSPWDRQETQYF.

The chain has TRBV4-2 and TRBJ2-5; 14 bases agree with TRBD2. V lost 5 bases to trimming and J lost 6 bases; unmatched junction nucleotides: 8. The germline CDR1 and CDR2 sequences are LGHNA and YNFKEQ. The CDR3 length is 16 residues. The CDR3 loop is CASSAPGTSGSKTQYF. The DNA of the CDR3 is TGTGCCAGCAGCGCCCCCGGGACTAGCGGGAGTAAGACCCAGTACTTC.

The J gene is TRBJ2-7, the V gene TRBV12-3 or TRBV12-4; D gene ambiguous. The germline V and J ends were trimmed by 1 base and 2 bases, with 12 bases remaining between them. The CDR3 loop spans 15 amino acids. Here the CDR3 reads CASSLVVRSPYEQYF. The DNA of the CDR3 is TGTGCCAGCAGTTTAGTTGTACGGAGCCCCTACGAGCAGTACTTC.

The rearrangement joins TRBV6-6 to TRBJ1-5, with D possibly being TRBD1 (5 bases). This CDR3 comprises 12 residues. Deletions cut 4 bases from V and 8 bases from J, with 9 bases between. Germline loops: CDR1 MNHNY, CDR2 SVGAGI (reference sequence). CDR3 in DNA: TGTGCCAGCAGTTTTCTCAGGGAGCCCCAGCATTTT. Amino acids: CASSFLREPQHF.

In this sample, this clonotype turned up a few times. For the CDR3, the DNA is TGCGCCAGCAGCCCGTATCCCGGTACTGCGAACACCGGGGAGCTGTTTTTT. This sequence encodes CASSPYPGTANTGELFF. The J gene is TRBJ2-2, the V gene TRBV5-1, with D unclear. This CDR3 is 17 amino acids long. CDR1 is SGHRS and CDR2 is YFSETQ in the germline V gene. The germline V and J ends were trimmed by 4 bases and 0 bases, with 16 bases remaining between them.

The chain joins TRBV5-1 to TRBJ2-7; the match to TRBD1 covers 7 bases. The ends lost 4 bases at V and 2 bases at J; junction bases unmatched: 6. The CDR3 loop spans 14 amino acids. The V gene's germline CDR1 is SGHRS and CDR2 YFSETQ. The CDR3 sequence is CASSIRTGAYEQYF. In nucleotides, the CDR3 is TGCGCCAGCAGCATCAGGACAGGCGCCTACGAGCAGTACTTC.

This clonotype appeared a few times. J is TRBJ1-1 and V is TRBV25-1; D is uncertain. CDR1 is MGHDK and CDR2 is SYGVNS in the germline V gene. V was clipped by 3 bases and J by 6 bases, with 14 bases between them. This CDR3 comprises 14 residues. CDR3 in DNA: TGTGCCAGCAGTGACCCTCGGCGCCGCCCTGAAGCTTTCTTT. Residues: CASSDPRRRPEAFF.

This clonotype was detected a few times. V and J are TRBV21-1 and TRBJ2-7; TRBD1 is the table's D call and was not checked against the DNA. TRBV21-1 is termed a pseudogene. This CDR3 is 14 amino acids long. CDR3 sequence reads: CASSRQGDAYEQYF. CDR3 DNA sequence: TGTGCCAGCAGCAGACAGGGGGACGCCTACGAGCAGTACTTC.

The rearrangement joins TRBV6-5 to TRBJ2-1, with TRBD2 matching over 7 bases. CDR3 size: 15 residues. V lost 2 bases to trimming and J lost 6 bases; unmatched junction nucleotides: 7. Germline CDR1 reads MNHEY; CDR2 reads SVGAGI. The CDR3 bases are TGTGCCAGCAGTTACCAGACTAGCAGTAGCAATGAGCAGTTCTTC. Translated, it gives CASSYQTSSSNEQFF.

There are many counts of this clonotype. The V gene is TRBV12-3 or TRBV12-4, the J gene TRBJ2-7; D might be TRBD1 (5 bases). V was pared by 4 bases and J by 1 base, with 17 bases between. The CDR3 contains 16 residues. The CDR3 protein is CASSSQPTAASYEQYF. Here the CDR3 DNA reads TGTGCCAGCAGTTCCCAGCCGACAGCTGCGTCCTACGAGCAGTACTTC.

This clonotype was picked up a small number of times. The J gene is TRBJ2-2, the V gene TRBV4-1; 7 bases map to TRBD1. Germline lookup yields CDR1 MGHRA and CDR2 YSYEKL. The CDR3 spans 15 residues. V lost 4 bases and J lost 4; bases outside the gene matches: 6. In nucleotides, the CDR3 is TGCGCCAGCAGCCCCTCGGGACAGAGCACCGGGGAGCTGTTTTTT. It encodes CASSPSGQSTGELFF.

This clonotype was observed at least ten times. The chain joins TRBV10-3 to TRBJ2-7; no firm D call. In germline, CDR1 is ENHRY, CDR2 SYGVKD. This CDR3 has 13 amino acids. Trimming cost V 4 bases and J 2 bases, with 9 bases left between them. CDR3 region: CAISGLSAYEQYF. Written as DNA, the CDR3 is TGTGCCATCAGTGGGCTTTCAGCCTACGAGCAGTACTTC.

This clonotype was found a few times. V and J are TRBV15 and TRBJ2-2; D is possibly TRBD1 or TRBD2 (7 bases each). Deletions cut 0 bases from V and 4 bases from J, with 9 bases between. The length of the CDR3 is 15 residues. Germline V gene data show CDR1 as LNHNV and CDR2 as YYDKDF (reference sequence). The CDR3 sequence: CATSRDRGGTGELFF. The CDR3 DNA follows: TGTGCCACCAGCAGAGACAGGGGGGGCACCGGGGAGCTGTTTTTT.

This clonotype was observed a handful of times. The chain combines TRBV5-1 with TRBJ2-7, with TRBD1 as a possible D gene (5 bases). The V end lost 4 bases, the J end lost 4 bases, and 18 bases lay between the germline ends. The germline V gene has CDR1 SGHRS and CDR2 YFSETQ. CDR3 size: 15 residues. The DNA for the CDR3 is TGCGCCAGCAGCCCCTCCAGGGTACGGTGGTACGAGCAGTACTTC. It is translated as CASSPSRVRWYEQYF. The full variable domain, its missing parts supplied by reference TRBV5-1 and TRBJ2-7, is KAGVTQTPRYLIKTRGQQVTLSCSPISGHRSVSWYQQTPGQGLQFLFEYFSETQRNKGNFPGRFSGRQFSNSRSEMNVSTLELGDSALYLCASSPSRVRWYEQYFGPGTRLTVT.

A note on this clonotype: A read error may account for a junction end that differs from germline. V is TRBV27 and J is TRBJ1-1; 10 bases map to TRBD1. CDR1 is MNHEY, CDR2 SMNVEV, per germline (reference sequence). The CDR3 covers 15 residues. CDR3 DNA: TGTGCCAGCAGAAATTTTTCGACAGGGGGCGCTGAAGCCATCTTT. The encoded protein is CASRNFSTGGAEAIF.

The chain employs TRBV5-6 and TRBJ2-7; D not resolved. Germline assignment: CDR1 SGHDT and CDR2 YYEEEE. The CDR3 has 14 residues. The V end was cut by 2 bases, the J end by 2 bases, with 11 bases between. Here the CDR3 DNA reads TGTGCCAGCAGCTTATTAGACGGCCCCTACGAGCAGTACTTC. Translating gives CASSLLDGPYEQYF. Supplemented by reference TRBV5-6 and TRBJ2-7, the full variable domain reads DAGVTQSPTHLIKTRGQQVTLRCSPKSGHDTVSWYQQALGQGPQFIFQYYEEEERQRGNFPDRFSGHQFPNYSSELNVNALLLGDSALYLCASSLLDGPYEQYFGPGTRLTVT.

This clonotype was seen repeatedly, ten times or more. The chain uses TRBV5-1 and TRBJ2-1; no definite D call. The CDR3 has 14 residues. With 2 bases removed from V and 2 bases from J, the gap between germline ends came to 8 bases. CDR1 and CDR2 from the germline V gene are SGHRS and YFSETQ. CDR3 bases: TGCGCCAGCAGCTTAAGCTCGACCTACAATGAGCAGTTCTTC. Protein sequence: CASSLSSTYNEQFF.

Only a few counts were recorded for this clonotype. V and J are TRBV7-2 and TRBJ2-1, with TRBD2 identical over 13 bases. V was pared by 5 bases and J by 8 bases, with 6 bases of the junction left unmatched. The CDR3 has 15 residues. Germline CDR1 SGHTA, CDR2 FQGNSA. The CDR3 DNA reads TGTGCCAGCAGCCTCCCGACTAGCGGGAGGTATGAGCAGTTCTTC. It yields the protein CASSLPTSGRYEQFF.

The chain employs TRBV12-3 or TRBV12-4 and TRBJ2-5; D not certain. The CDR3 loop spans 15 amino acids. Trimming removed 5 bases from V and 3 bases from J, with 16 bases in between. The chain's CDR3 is CASSAHGALKETQYF. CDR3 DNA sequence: TGTGCCAGCAGTGCCCATGGAGCGTTGAAAGAGACCCAGTACTTC.

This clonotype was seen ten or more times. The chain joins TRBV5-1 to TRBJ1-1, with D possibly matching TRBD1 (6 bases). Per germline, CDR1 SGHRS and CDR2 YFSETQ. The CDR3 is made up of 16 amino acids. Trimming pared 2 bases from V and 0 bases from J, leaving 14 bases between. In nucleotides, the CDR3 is TGCGCCAGCAGCTTCTTACCGGGACAATTGAACACTGAAGCTTTCTTT. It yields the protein CASSFLPGQLNTEAFF.

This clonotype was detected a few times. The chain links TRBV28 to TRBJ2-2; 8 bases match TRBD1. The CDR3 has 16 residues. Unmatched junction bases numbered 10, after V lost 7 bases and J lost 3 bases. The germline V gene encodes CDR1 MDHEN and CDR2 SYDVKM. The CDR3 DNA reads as TGTGCCAGCAACGATCCGGGACAGGCGGACACCGGGGAGCTGTTTTTT. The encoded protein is CASNDPGQADTGELFF.

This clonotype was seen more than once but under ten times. CDR3 protein: CSAHLTSTVTEAFF. DNA of the CDR3: TGCAGTGCACACCTCACCAGTACAGTGACTGAAGCTTTCTTT. The chain joins TRBV20-1 to TRBJ1-1; D remains ambiguous. This CDR3 comprises 14 residues. The germline CDR1 and CDR2 sequences are DFQATT and SNEGSKA (reference sequence). V lost 6 bases, J lost 5 bases, and 19 bases lay in between.

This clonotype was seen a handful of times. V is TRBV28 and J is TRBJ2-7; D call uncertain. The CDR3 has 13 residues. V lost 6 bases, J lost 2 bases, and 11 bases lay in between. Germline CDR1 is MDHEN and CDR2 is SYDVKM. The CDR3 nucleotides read TGTGCCAGCAGCCCTATGATTGCCTACGAGCAGTACTTC. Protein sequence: CASSPMIAYEQYF.

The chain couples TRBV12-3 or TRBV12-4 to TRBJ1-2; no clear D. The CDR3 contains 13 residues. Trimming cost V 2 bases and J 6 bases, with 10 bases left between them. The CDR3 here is CASSLPNRDGYTF. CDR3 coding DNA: TGTGCCAGCAGTTTACCGAATCGAGATGGCTACACCTTC.

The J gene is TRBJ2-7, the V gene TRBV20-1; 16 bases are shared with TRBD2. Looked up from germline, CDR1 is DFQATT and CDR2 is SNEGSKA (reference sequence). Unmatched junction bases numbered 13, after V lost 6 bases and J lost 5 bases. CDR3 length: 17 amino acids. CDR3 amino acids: CSAGASGLAGGRHEQYF. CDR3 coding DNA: TGCAGTGCCGGCGCCTCGGGACTAGCGGGAGGGCGGCACGAGCAGTACTTC.

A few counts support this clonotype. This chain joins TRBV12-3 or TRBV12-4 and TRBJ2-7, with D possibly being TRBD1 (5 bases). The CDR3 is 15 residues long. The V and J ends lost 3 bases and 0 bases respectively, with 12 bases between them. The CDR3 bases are TGTGCCAGCAGTTTCAGGCAGGACAACTCCTACGAGCAGTACTTC. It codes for CASSFRQDNSYEQYF.